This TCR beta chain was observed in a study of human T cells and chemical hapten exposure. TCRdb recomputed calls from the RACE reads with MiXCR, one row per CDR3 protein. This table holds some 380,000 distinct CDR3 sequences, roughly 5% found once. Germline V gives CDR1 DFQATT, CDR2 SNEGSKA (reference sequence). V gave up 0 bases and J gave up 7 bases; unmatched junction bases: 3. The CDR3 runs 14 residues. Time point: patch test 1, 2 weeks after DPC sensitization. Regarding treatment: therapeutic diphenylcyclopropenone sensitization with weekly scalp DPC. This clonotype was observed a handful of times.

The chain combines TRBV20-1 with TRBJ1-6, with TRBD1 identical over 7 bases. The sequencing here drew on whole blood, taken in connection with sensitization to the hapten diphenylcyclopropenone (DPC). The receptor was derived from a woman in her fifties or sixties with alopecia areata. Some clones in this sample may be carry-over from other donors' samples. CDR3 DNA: TGCAGTGCTAGAGATCAGGGGGTCAATTCACCCCTCCACTTT. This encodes CSARDQGVNSPLHF.